In this sample, the clone carrying this TCR beta chain turned up many times. Its antigen is not known. Researchers built TCR beta libraries using quantitative 5'-RACE with molecular barcodes. Using its own MiXCR run on the 5' RACE reads, TCRdb lists one record per CDR3 protein. The profile shows 250,000 to 400,000 distinct CDR3 sequences, 11% of them singletons. The data were taken from a study of CD8 T cells in ankylosing spondylitis. General study points: Apparently characteristic of ankylosing spondylitis blood was a TCR beta motif (about 8 highly homologous variants). Reported data indicate significant enrichment of disease-linked clones within matched ankylosing spondylitis synovial fluid.

This CDR3 is built from 14 residues. Losses at the gene ends were 4 bases for V and 5 bases for J; bases not matched to a gene: 3. CDR1 and CDR2 (germline): SGHRS, YFSETQ. The sequence was collected from a female donor with ankylosing spondylitis or in good health (not recorded which). The V and J genes are TRBV5-1 and TRBJ2-1, with 10 nucleotides matching TRBD2. Sequencing used blood, either unsorted or a sorted T cell fraction (not recorded which). The CDR3 nucleotides are TGCGCCAGCAGCACAGGACTAGCGGACAATGAGCAGTTCTTC. Amino acid sequence: CASSTGLADNEQFF.